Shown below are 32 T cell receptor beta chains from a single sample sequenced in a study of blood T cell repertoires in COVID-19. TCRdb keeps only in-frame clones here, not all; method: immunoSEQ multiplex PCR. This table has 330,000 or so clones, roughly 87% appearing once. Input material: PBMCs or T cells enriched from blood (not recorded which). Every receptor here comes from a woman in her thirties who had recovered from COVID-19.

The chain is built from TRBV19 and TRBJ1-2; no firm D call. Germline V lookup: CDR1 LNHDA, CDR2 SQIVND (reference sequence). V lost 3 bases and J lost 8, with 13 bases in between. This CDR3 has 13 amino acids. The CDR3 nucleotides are TGTGCCAGTAGTATGAGCCCAGGAAGAGGCTACACCTTC. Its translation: CASSMSPGRGYTF.

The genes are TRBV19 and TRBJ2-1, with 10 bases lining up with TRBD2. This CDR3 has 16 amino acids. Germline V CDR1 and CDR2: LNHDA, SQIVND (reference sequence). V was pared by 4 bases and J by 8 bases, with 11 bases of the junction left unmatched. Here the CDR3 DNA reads TGTGCCAGTAGTACAAAAACTAGCGGGATTCTCGATGAGCAGTTCTTC. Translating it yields CASSTKTSGILDEQFF.

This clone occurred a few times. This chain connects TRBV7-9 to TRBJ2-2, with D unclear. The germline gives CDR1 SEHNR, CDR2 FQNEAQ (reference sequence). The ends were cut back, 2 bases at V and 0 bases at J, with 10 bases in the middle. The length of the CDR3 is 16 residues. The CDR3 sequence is CASSLTTITNTGELFF. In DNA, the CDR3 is TGTGCCAGCAGCTTAACGACAATTACGAACACCGGGGAGCTGTTTTTT.

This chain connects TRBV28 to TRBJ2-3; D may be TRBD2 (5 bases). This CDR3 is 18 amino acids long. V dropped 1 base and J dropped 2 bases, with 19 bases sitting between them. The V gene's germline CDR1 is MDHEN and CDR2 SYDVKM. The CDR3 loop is CASSLSGFSGSFTDTQYF. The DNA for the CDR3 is TGTGCCAGCAGTTTATCGGGGTTTTCGGGGAGCTTCACAGATACGCAGTATTTT.

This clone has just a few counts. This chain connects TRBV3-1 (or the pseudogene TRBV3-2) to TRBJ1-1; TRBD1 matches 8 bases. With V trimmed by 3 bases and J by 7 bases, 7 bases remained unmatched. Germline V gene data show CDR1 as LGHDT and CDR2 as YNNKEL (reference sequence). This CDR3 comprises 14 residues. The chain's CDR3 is CASSHRGPKVEAFF. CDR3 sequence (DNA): TGTGCCAGCAGCCACAGGGGGCCGAAGGTTGAAGCTTTCTTT.

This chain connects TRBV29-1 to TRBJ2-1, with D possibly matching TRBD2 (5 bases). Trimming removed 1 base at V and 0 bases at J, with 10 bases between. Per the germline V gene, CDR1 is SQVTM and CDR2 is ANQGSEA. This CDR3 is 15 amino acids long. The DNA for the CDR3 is TGCAGCGTTGAAGGTAGCGACGCCTCCTACAATGAGCAGTTCTTC. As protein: CSVEGSDASYNEQFF.

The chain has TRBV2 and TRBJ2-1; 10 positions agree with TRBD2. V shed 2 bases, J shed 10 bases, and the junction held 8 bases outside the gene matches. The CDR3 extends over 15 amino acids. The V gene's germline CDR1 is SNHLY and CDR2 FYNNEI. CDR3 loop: CASSEQASGGGEQFF. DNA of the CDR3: TGTGCCAGCAGTGAACAGGCTAGCGGGGGTGGGGAGCAGTTCTTC.

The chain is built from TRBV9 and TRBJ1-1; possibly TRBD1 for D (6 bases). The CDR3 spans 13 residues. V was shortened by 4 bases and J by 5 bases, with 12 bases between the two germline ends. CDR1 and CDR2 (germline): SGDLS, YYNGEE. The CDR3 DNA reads TGTGCCAGCAGCATCCTCCAGGGGACTGAAGCTTTCTTT. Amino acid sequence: CASSILQGTEAFF.

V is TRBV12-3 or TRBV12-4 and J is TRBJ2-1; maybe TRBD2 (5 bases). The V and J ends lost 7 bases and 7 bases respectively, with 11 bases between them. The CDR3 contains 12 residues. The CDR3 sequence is CASTTTGNEQFF. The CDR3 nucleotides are TGTGCCAGCACCACCACGGGGAATGAGCAGTTCTTC.

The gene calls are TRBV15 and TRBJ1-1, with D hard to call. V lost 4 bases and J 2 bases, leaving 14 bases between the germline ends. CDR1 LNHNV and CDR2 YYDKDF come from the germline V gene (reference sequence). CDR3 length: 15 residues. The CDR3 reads CATSIIEGYNTEAFF. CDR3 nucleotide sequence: TGTGCCACCAGCATTATCGAGGGTTATAACACTGAAGCTTTCTTT.

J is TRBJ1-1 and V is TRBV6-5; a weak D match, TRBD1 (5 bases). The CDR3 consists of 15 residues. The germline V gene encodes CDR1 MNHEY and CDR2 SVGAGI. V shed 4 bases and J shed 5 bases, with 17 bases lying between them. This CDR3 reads CASSSPRQRGTEAFF. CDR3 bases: TGTGCCAGCAGTTCACCCAGACAGCGCGGAACTGAAGCTTTCTTT.

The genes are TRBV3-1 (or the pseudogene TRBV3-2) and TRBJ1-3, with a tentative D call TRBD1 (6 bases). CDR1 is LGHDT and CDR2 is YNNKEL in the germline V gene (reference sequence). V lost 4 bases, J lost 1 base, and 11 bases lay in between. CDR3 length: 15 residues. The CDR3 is CASSPGVASGNTIYF. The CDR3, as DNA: TGTGCCAGCAGCCCAGGGGTGGCATCTGGAAACACCATATATTTT.

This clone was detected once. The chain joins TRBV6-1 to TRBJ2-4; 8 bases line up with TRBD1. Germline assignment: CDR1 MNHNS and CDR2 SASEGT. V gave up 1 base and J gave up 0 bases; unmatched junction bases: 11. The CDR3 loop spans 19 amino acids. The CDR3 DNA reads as TGTGCCAGCAGTGAAGTTGGGGCAGGGGGCTCGTTAGCCAAAAACATTCAGTACTTC. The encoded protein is CASSEVGAGGSLAKNIQYF.

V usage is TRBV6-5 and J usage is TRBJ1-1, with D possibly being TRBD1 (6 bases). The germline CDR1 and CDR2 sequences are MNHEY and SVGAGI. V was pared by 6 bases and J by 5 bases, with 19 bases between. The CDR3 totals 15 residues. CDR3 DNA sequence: TGTGCCAGCAGATTCACATACAGGGAGTATACTGAAGCTTTCTTT. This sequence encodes CASRFTYREYTEAFF.

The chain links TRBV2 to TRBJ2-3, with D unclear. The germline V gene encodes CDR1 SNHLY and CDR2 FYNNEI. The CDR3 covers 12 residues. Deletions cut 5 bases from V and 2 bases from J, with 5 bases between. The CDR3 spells CASSPYTDTQYF. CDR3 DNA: TGTGCCAGCAGTCCTTACACAGATACGCAGTATTTT.

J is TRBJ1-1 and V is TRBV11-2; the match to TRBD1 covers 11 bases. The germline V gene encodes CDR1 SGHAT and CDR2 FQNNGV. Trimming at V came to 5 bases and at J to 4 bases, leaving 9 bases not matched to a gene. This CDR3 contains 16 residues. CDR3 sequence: CASSLRTGGSGTEAFF. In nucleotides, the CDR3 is TGTGCCAGCAGCCTAAGGACAGGGGGCTCAGGCACTGAAGCTTTCTTT.

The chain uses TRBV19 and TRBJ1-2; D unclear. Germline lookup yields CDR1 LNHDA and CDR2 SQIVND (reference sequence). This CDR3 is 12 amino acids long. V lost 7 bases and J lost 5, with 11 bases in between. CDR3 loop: CASKEGGYGYTF. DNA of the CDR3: TGTGCCAGTAAAGAAGGAGGATATGGCTACACCTTC.

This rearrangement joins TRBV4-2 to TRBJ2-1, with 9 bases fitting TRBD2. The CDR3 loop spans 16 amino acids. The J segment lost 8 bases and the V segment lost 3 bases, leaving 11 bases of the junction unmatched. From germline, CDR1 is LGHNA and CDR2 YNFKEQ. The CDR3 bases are TGTGCCAGCAGCCATGAAATAGCGGGAGCGACCTATGAGCAGTTCTTC. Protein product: CASSHEIAGATYEQFF.

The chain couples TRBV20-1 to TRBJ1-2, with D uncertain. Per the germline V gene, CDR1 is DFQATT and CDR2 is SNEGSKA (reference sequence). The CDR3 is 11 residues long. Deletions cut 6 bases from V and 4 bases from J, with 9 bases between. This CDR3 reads CSAGVSYGYTF. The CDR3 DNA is TGCAGTGCCGGGGTGAGCTATGGCTACACCTTC.

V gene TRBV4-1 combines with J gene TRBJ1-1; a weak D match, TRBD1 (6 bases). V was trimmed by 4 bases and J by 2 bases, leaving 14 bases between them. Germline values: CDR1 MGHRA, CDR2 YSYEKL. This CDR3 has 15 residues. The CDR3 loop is CASSPQGQPNTEAFF. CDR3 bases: TGCGCCAGCAGCCCCCAAGGACAGCCAAACACTGAAGCTTTCTTT.

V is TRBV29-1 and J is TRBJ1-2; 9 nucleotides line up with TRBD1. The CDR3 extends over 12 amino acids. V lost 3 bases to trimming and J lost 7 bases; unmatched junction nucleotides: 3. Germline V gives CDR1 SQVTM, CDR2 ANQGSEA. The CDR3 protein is CSVDRDRAGYTF. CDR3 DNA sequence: TGCAGCGTTGACCGGGACAGGGCTGGCTACACCTTC.

CDR3 sequence (DNA): TGTGCCAGCAGCCCCGGGGAGAGCTCCTACAATGAGCAGTTCTTC. Amino acids: CASSPGESSYNEQFF. The V gene is TRBV5-6, the J gene TRBJ2-1, with TRBD2 as a possible D gene (5 bases). The CDR3 runs 15 residues. The germline V and J ends were trimmed by 4 bases and 0 bases, with 11 bases remaining between them. In germline, CDR1 is SGHDT, CDR2 YYEEEE. Full variable domain (missing parts from reference TRBV5-6 and TRBJ2-1): DAGVTQSPTHLIKTRGQQVTLRCSPKSGHDTVSWYQQALGQGPQFIFQYYEEEERQRGNFPDRFSGHQFPNYSSELNVNALLLGDSALYLCASSPGESSYNEQFFGPGTRLTVL.

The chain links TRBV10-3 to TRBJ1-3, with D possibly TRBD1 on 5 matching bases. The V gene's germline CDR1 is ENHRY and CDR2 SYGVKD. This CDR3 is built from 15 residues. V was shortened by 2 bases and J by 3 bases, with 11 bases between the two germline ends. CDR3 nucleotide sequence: TGTGCCATCAGTGAGGGAGGGGTTTTTGGAAACACCATATATTTT. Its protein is CAISEGGVFGNTIYF.

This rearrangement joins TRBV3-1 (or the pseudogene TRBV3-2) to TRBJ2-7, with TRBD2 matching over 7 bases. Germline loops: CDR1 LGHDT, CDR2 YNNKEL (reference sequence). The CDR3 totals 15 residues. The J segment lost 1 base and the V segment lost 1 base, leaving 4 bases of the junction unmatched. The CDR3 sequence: CASSQVLGLSYEQYF. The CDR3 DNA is TGTGCCAGCAGCCAAGTTTTGGGACTATCCTACGAGCAGTACTTC.

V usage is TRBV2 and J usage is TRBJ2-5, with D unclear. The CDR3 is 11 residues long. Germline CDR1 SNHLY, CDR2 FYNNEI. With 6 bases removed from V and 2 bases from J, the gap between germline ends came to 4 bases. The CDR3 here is CASREQETQYF. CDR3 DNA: TGTGCCAGCAGAGAGCAAGAGACCCAGTACTTC.

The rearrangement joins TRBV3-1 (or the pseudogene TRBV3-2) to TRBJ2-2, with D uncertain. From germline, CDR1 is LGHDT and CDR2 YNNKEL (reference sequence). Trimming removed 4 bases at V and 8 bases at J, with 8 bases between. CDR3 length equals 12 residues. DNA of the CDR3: TGTGCCAGCAGCCCAACGCGGGGGGAGCTGTTTTTT. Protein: CASSPTRGELFF.

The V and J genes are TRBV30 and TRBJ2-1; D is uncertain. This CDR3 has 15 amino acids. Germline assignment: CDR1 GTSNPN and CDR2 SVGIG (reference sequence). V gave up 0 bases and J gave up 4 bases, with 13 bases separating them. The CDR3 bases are TGTGCCTGGAGTGTGGCAGGTTCCAAATACAATGAGCAGTTCTTC. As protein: CAWSVAGSKYNEQFF.

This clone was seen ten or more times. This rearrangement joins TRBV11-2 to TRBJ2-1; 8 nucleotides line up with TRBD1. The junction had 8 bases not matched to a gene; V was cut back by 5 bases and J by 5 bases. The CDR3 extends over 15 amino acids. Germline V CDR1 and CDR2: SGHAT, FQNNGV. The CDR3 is CASSIRTGRNNEQFF. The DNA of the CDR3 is TGTGCCAGCAGCATACGGACAGGGAGAAACAATGAGCAGTTCTTC.

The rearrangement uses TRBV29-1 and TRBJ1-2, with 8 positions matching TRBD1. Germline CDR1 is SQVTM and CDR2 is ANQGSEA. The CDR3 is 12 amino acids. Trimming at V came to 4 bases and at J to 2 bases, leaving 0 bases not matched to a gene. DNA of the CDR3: TGCAGCGTTGGGGACAGGAACTATGGCTACACCTTC. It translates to CSVGDRNYGYTF.

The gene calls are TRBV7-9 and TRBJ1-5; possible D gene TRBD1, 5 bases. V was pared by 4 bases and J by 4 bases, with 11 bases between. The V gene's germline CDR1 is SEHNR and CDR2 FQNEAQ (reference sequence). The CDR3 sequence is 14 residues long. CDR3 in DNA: TGTGCCAGCAGCTACGTTGGGGCGAATCAGCCCCAGCATTTT. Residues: CASSYVGANQPQHF.

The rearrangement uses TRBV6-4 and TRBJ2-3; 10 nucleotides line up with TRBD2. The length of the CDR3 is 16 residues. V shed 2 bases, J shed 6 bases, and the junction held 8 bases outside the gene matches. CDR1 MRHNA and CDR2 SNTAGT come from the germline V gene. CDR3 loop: CASSDMSGGAFDTQYF. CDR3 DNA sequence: TGTGCCAGCAGTGACATGAGCGGGGGGGCCTTTGATACGCAGTATTTT.

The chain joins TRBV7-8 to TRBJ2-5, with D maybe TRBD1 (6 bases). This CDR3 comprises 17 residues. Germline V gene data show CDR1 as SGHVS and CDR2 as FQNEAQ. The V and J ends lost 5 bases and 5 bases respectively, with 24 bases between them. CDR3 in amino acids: CASSPLAGQTPGETQYF. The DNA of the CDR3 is TGTGCCAGCAGCCCATTAGCTGGACAGACCCCAGGGGAGACCCAGTACTTC. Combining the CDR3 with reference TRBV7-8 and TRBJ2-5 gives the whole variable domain GAGVSQSPRYKVAKRGQDVALRCDPISGHVSLFWYQQALGQGPEFLTYFQNEAQLDKSGLPSDRFFAERPEGSVSTLKIQRTQQEDSAVYLCASSPLAGQTPGETQYFGPGTRLLVL.